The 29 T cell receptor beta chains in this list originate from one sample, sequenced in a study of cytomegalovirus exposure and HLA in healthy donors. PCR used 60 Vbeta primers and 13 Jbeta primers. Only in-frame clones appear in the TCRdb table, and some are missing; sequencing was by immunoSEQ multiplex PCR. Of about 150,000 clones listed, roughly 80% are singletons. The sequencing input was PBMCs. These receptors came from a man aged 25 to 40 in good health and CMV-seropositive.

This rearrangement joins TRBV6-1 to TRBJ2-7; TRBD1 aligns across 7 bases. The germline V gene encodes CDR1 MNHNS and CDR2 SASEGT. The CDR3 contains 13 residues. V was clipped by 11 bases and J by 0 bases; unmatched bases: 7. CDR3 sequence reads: CAHGQASSYEQYF. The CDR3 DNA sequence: TGTGCCCACGGACAGGCCTCCTCCTACGAGCAGTACTTC.

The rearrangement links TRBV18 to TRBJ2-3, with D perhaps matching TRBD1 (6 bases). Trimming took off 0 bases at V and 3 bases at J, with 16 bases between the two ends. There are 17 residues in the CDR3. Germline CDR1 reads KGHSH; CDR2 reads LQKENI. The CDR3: CASSPPSPGDGTDTQYF. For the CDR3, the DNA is TGTGCCAGCTCACCACCGTCCCCAGGGGATGGAACAGATACGCAGTATTTT.

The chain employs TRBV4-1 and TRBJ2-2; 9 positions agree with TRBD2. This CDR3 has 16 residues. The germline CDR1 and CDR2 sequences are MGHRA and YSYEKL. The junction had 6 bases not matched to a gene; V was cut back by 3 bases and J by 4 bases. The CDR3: CASSHTTSGSTGELFF. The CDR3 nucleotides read TGCGCCAGCAGCCACACGACTAGCGGCTCCACCGGGGAGCTGTTTTTT.

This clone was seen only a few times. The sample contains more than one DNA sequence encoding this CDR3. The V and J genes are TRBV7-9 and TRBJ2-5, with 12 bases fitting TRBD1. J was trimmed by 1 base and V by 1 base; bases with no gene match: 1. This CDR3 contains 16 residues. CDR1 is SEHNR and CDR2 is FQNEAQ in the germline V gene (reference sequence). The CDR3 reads CASSLGDRGLQETQYF. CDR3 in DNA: TGTGCCAGCAGCTTAGGGGACAGGGGGCTCCAAGAGACCCAGTACTTC.

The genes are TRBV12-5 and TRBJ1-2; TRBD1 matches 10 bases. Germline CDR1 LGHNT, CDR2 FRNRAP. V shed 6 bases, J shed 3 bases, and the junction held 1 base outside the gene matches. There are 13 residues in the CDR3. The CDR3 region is CASGGQGYYGYTF. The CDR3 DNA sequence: TGTGCTAGTGGGGGACAGGGGTACTATGGCTACACCTTC. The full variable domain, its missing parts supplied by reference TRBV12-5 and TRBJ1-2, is DARVTQTPRHKVTEMGQEVTMRCQPILGHNTVFWYRQTMMQGLELLAYFRNRAPLDDSGMPKDRFSAEMPDATLATLKIQPSEPRDSAVYFCASGGQGYYGYTFGSGTRLTVV.

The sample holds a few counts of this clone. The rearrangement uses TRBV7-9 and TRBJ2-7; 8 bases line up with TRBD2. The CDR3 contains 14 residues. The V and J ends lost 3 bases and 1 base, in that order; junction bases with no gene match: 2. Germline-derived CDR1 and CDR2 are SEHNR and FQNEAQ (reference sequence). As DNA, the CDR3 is TGTGCCAGCAGCTTCGGCGGGAGGTCCTACGAGCAGTACTTC. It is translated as CASSFGGRSYEQYF. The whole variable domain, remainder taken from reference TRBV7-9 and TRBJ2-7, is DTGVSQNPRHKITKRGQNVTFRCDPISEHNRLYWYRQTLGQGPEFLTYFQNEAQLEKSRLLSDRFSAERPKGSFSTLEIQRTEQGDSAMYLCASSFGGRSYEQYFGPGTRLTVT.

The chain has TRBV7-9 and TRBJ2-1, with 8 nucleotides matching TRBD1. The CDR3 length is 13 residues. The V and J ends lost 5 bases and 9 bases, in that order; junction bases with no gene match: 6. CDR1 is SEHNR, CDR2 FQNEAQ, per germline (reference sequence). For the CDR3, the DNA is TGTGCCAGCAGCCCCCAACAGGGGGGTGAGCAGTTCTTC. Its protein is CASSPQQGGEQFF. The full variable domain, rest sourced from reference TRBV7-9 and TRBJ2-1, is DTGVSQNPRHKITKRGQNVTFRCDPISEHNRLYWYRQTLGQGPEFLTYFQNEAQLEKSRLLSDRFSAERPKGSFSTLEIQRTEQGDSAMYLCASSPQQGGEQFFGPGTRLTVL.

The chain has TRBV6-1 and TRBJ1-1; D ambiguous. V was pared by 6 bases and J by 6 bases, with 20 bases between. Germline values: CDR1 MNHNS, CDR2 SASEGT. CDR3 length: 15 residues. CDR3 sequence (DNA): TGTGCCAGCAGCGAACGAAGATCCAGTGTCTCTGAAGCTTTCTTT. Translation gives CASSERRSSVSEAFF.

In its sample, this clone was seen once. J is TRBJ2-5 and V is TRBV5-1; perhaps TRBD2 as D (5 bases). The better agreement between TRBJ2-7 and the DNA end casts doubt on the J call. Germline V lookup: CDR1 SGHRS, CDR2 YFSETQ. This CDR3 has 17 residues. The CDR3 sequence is CASSLAPLGADSYEQYF. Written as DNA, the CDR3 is TGCGCCAGCAGCTTGGCCCCATTAGGAGCGGACTCCTACGAGCAGTACTTC.

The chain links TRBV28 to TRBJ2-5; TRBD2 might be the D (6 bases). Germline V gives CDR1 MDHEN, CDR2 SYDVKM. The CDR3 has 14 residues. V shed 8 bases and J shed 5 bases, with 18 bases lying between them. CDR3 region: CASCQSVGRETQYF. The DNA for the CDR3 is TGTGCCAGCTGTCAGAGCGTAGGGAGGGAGACCCAGTACTTC.

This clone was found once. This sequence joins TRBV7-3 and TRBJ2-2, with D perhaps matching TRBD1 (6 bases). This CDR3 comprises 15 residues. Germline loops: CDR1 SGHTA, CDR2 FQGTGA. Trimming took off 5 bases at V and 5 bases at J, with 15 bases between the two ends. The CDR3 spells CASSPHRDSTGELFF. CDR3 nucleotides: TGTGCCAGCAGCCCCCACAGGGATTCGACCGGGGAGCTGTTTTTT.

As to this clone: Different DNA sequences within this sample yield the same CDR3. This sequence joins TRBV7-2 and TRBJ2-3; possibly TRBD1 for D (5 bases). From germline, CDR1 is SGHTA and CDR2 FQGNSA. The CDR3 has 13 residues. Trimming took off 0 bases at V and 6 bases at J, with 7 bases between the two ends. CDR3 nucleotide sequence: TGTGCCAGCAGCTTAGCAGGGGCGGATACGCAGTATTTT. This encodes CASSLAGADTQYF. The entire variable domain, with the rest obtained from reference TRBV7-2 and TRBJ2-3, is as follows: GAGVSQSPSNKVTEKGKDVELRCDPISGHTALYWYRQSLGQGLEFLIYFQGNSAPDKSGLPSDRFSAERTGGSVSTLTIQRTQQEDSAVYLCASSLAGADTQYFGPGTRLTVL.

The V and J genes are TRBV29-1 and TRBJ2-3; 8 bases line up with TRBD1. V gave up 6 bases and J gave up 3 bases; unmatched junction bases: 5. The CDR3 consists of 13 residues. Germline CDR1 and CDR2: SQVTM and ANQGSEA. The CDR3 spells CSVDDRGTDTQYF. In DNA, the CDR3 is TGCAGCGTGGACGACAGGGGAACAGATACGCAGTATTTT.

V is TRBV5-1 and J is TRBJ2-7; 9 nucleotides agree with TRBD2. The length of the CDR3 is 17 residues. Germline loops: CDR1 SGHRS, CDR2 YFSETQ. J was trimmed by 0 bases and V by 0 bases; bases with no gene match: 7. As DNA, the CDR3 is TGCGCCAGCAGCTTGGGGAGGGCGGGAGGGTCCTCCTACGAGCAGTACTTC. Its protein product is CASSLGRAGGSSYEQYF.

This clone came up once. CDR3 protein: CASSTLGGRLNQPQHF. The CDR3, as DNA: TGTGCCAGTAGTACCCTGGGGGGGCGGTTGAATCAGCCCCAGCATTTT. The rearrangement uses TRBV19 and TRBJ1-5; D perhaps matches TRBD1 (6 bases). The CDR3 is made up of 16 amino acids. V was cut by 4 bases and J by 4 bases, with 17 bases left in between. Germline CDR1 reads LNHDA; CDR2 reads SQIVND (reference sequence).

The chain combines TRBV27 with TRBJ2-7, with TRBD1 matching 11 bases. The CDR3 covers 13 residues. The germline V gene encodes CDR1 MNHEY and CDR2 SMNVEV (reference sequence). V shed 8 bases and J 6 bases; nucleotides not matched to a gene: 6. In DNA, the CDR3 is TGTGCCAGCCGGGACAGGGGGGTGGGCGAGCAGTACTTC. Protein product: CASRDRGVGEQYF.

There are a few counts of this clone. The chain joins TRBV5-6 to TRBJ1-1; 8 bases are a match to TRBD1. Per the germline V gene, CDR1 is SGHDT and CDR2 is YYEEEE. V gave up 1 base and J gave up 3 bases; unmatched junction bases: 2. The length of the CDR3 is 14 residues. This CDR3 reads CASSLQGADTEAFF. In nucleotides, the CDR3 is TGTGCCAGCAGCTTGCAGGGGGCGGACACTGAAGCTTTCTTT.

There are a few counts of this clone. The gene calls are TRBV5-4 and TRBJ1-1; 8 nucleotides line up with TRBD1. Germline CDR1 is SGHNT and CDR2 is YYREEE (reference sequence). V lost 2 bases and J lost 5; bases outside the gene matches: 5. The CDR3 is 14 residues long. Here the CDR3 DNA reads TGTGCCAGCAGCTTCGGACAGGGTGGGACTGAAGCTTTCTTT. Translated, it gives CASSFGQGGTEAFF. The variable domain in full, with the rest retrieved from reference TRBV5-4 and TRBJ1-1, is ETGVTQSPTHLIKTRGQQVTLRCSSQSGHNTVSWYQQALGQGPQFIFQYYREEENGRGNFPPRFSGLQFPNYSSELNVNALELDDSALYLCASSFGQGGTEAFFGQGTRLTVV.

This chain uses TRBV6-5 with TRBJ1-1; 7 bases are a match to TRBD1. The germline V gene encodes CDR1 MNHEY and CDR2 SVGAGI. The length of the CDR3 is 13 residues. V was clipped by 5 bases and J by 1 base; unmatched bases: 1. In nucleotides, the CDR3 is TGTGCCAGCAGTGACAGGGAGAACACTGAAGCTTTCTTT. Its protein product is CASSDRENTEAFF.

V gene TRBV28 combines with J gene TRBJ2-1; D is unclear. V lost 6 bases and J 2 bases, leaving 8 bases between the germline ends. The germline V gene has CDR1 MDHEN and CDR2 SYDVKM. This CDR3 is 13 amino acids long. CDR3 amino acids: CASRQSTYNEQFF. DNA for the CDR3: TGTGCCAGCAGACAGTCAACCTACAATGAGCAGTTCTTC.

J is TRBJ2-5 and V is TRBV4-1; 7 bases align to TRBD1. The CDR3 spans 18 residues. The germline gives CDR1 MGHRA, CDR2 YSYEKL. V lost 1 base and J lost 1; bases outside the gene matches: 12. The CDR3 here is CASSQGQGIVGTQETQYF. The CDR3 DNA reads TGCGCCAGCAGCCAAGGACAGGGAATTGTCGGAACCCAAGAGACCCAGTACTTC.

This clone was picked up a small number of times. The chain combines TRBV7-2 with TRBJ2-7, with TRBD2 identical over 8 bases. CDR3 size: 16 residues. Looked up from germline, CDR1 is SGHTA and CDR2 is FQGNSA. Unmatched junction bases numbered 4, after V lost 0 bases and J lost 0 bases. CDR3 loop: CASSLASGKISYEQYF. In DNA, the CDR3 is TGTGCCAGCAGCTTAGCTAGCGGGAAGATCTCCTACGAGCAGTACTTC.

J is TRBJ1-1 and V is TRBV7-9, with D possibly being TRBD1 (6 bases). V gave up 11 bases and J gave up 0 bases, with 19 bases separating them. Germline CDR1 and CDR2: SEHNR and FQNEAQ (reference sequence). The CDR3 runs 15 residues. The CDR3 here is CASTAGEGMNTEAFF. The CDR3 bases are TGTGCCTCAACCGCAGGGGAAGGGATGAACACTGAAGCTTTCTTT.

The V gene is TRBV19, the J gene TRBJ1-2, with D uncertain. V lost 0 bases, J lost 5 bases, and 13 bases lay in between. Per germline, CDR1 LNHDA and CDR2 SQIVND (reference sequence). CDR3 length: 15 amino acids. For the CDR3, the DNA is TGTGCCAGTAGTATAGATCTAGCAGGAGTATATGGCTACACCTTC. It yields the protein CASSIDLAGVYGYTF.

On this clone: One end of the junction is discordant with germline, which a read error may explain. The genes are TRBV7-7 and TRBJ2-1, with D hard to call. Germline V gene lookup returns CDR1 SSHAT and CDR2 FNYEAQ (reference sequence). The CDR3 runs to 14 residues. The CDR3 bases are TGTGCTAGCAGCCCTATCGCTACTCTCAATGAGCAGTTCTTC. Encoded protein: CASSPIATLNEQFF.

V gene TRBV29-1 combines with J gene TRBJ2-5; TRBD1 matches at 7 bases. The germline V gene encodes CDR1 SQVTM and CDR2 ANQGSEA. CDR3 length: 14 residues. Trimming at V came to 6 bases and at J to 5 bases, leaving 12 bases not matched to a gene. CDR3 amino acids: CSVRAWTGRETQYF. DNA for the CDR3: TGCAGCGTCCGAGCTTGGACAGGTCGGGAGACCCAGTACTTC.

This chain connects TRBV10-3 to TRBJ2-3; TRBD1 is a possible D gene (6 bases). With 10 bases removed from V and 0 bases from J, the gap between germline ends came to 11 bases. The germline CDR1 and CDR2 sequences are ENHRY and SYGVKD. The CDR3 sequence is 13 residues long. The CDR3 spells CATRTVSTDTQYF. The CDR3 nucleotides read TGTGCCACGAGGACAGTTAGCACAGATACGCAGTATTTT.

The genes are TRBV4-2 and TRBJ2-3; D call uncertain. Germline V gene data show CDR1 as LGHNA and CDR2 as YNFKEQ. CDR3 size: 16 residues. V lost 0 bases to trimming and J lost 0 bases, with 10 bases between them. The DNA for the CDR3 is TGTGCCAGCAGCCAAGATGTTCGCCTAAGCACAGATACGCAGTATTTT. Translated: CASSQDVRLSTDTQYF.

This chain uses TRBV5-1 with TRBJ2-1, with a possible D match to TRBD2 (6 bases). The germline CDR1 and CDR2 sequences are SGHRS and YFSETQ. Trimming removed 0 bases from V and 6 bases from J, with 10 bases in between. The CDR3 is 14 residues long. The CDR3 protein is CASSLALAFNEQFF. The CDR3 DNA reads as TGCGCCAGCAGCTTGGCCCTAGCGTTCAATGAGCAGTTCTTC.